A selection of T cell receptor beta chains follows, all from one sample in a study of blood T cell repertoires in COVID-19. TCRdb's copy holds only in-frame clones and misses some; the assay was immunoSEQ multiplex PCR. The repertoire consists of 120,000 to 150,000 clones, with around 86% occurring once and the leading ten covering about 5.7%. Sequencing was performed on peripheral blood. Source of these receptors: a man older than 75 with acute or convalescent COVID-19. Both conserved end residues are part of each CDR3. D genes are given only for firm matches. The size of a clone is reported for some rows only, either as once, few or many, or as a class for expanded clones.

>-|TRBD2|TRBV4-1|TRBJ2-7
TGCGCCAGCAGCCGAATCCTCCGGGAGGGGGCCTACGAGCAGTACTTC
CASSRILREGAYEQYF
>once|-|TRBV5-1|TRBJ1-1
TGCGCCAGCAGCCGCTCAGGCTACACTGAAGCTTTCTTT
CASSRSGYTEAFF
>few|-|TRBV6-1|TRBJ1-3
TGTGCCAGCAGTGAACCGGTCTCCAACTCTGGAAACACCATATATTTT
CASSEPVSNSGNTIYF
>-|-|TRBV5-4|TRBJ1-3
TGTGCCAGCAGGGAGGGTAGTCACTCTGGAAACACCATATATTTT
CASREGSHSGNTIYF
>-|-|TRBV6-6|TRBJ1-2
TGTGCCAGCAGTCCGACTATTTTTGAGGGCAGTGGCTACACCTTC
CASSPTIFEGSGYTF
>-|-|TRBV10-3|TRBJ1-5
TGTGCCATCAGTGAGTCGGGGGGTTCTGGTCCCCAGCATTTT
CAISESGGSGPQHF
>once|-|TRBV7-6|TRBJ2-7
TGTGCCAGCAGCTTAGACGGAGGTGGGGCCTACGAGCAGTACTTC
CASSLDGGGAYEQYF
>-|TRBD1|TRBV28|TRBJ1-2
TGTGCCAGCAGATCTACAGGGGAGAGTGGCTACACCTTC
CASRSTGESGYTF
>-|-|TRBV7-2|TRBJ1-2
TGTGCCAGCAGCTTAGCCGTTTTAACAGGAAACCCAACCTTC
CASSLAVLTGNPTF
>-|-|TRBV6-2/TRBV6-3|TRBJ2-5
TGTGCCAGCAGTTATCGACAGGGACTCAAAGAGACCCAGTACTTC
CASSYRQGLKETQYF